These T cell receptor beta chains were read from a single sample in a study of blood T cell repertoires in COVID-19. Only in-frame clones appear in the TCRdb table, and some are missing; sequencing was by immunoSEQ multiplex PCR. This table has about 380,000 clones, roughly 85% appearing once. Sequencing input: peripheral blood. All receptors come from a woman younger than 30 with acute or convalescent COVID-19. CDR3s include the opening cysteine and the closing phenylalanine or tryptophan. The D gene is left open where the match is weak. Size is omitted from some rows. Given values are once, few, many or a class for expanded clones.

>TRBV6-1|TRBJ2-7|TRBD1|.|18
TGTGCCAGCAGTGAAAATTCCGGACAGGGACGTAGACCCTACGAGCAGTACTTC
CASSENSGQGRRPYEQYF
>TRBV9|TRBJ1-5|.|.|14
TGTGCCAGCAGCGTAGGGCTTAGCAATCAGCCCCAGCATTTT
CASSVGLSNQPQHF
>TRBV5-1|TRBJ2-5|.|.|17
TGCGCCAGCAGGAGGGATTACAGGGTCAAGTTTCAAGAGACCCAGTACTTC
CASRRDYRVKFQETQYF
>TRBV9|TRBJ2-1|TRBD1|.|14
TGTGCCAGCAGCGTATCAGGGGGCGGAAATGAGCAGTTCTTC
CASSVSGGGNEQFF
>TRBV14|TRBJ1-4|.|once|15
TGTGCCAGCAGCCAAGTACCAGGGTTTCGGGAAAAACTGTTTTTT
CASSQVPGFREKLFF
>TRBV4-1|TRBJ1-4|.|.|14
TGCGCCAGCAGCACACAGGGCCCCAATGAAAAACTGTTTTTT
CASSTQGPNEKLFF
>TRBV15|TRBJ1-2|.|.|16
TGTGCCACCAGCAGGGTACTAAGTAGGCCTTTTTATGGCTACACCTTC
CATSRVLSRPFYGYTF
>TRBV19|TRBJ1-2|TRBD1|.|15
TGTGCCAGTAGTACTAACGGGGACAGCTCCTATGGCTACACCTTC
CASSTNGDSSYGYTF
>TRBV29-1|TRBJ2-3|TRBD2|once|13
TGCAGCGCCCTTAGCGGGAGTACAGATACGCAGTATTTT
CSALSGSTDTQYF
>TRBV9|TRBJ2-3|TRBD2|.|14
TGTGCCAGCTCTGGCGGGGGGAGCACAGATACGCAGTATTTT
CASSGGGSTDTQYF
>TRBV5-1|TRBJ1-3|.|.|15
TGCGCCAGCAGCTTGAGTGGAGATGGTGGAAACACCATATATTTT
CASSLSGDGGNTIYF
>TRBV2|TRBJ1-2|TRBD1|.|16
TGTGCCAGCAGCGACCTAGACAGGGGGGAGGACTATGGCTACACCTTC
CASSDLDRGEDYGYTF
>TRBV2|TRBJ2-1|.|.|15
TGTGCCAGCGAGGCCCCGGGGGAACTAGGGAATGAGCAGTTCTTC
CASEAPGELGNEQFF
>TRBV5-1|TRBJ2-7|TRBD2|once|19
TGCGCCAGCAGCCCGGCGGGAGGGGGCGCCCCAATGAATTCCTACGAGCAGTACTTC
CASSPAGGGAPMNSYEQYF
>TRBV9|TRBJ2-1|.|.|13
TGTGCCAGCAGCGTAGGACAGGACTTCGAGCAGTTCTTC
CASSVGQDFEQFF
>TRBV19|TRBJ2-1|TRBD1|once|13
TGTGCCAGTAGGCTACAGGGGTGGGATGAGCAGTTCTTC
CASRLQGWDEQFF
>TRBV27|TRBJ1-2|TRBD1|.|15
TGTGCCAGCAGTTTAACGACAGGGACTAACTATGGCTACACCTTC
CASSLTTGTNYGYTF
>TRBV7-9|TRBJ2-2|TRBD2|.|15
TGTGCCAGCAGCAAATTAGCGGGGGGGACCGGGGAGCTGTTTTTT
CASSKLAGGTGELFF
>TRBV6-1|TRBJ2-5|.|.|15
TGTGCCAGCAGTGAGGGGGGACAGCTCCAAGAGACCCAGTACTTC
CASSEGGQLQETQYF
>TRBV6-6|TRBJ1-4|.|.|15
TGTGCCAGCAGTTACGGGGGGGCGGCTAATGAAAAACTGTTTTTT
CASSYGGAANEKLFF
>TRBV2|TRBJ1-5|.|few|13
TGTGCCAGCAGTATGACAGGCTCTCAGCCCCAGCATTTT
CASSMTGSQPQHF
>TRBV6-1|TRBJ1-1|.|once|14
TGTGCCAGCAGTGAAGCGGCATCGGGCACTGAAGCTTTCTTT
CASSEAASGTEAFF
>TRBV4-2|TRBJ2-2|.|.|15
TGTGCCAGCAGCCGGACGCAGACTACATCCGGGGAGCTGTTTTTT
CASSRTQTTSGELFF
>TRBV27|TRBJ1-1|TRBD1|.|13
TGTGCCAGCACCACAACAGGGGGGGCTGAAGCTTTCTTT
CASTTTGGAEAFF
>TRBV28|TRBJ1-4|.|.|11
TGTGCCACAGGGACTTATGAAAAACTGTTTTTT
CATGTYEKLFF
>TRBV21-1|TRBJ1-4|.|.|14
TGTGCCAGCAGCGGGACAGGGAAAAGCGAAAAACTGTTTTTT
CASSGTGKSEKLFF
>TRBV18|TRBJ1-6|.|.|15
TGTGCCAGCTCCCCGGGGTGGGGTAATAATTCACCCCTCCACTTT
CASSPGWGNNSPLHF
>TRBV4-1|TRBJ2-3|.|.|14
TGCGCCAGCAGCCAAGAGGGGGGAAAGGATACGCAGTATTTT
CASSQEGGKDTQYF
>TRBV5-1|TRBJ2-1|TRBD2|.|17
TGCGCCAGCAGCCCCGGGACTAGCGTTCCCTCCTACAATGAGCAGTTCTTC
CASSPGTSVPSYNEQFF
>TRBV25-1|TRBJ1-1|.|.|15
TGTGCCAGCAGTGCCTCCCGAGCAGGGAACACTGAAGCTTTCTTT
CASSASRAGNTEAFF
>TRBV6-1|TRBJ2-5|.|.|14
TGTGCCAGCAGTGAAGATGGGGGGAGGAAGACCCAGTACTTC
CASSEDGGRKTQYF
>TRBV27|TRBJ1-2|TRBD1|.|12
TGTGCCAGTATGACAGGGTTGGGGGGCTACACCTTC
CASMTGLGGYTF